This T cell receptor (beta chain) was profiled in a study of T cells in Graves' hyperthyroidism and ophthalmopathy. The sample holds many counts of this clonotype. TCR beta CDR3 regions were amplified from RNA. RT-PCR in the first round (using the HTBI primer set) targeted the TCR CDR3. Each CDR3 protein is one row after TCRdb ran MiXCR on the multiplex PCR reads. The sample lists roughly 200,000 distinct CDR3 sequences; about 17% were seen once. Isolation of PBMCs was performed on roughly 9 ml fresh peripheral blood. This CDR3 comprises 13 residues. Germline V gene data show CDR1 as DFQATT and CDR2 as SNEGSKA (reference sequence). V dropped 6 bases and J dropped 4 bases, with 13 bases sitting between them.

The V gene is TRBV20-1, the J gene TRBJ1-5; D uncertain. The specimen sequenced was blood. The receptor's source is a man aged 35 to 55 with Graves' hyperthyroidism. In nucleotides, the CDR3 is TGCAGTGCAACTAGATTGGTGAATCAGCCCCAGCATTTT. This sequence encodes CSATRLVNQPQHF.